This section outlines one T cell receptor beta chain sequence together with its context. These data belong to a study of blood T cell repertoires in COVID-19. Some clones are missing from TCRdb's copy, which holds only in-frame ones; the method was immunoSEQ multiplex PCR. The sample yields 150,000 or so clones, over 70% seen once. Unmatched junction bases numbered 3, after V lost 3 bases and J lost 5 bases. This CDR3 is built from 13 residues. The V gene's germline CDR1 is KGHSH and CDR2 LQKENI. Sequencing was carried out using PBMCs or T cells enriched from blood (not recorded which). This chain joins TRBV18 and TRBJ1-1, with TRBD1 identical over 7 bases. This clonotype was sampled from a woman between 40 and 55 years old with acute COVID-19. For the CDR3, the DNA is TGTGCCAGCTCACCCGACAGGGTAACTGAAGCTTTCTTT. Protein product: CASSPDRVTEAFF. The variable domain in full, completed from reference TRBV18 and TRBJ1-1, reads NAGVMQNPRHLVRRRGQEARLRCSPMKGHSHVYWYRQLPEEGLKFMVYLQKENIIDESGMPKERFSAEFPKEGPSILRIQQVVRGDSAAYFCASSPDRVTEAFFGQGTRLTVV.